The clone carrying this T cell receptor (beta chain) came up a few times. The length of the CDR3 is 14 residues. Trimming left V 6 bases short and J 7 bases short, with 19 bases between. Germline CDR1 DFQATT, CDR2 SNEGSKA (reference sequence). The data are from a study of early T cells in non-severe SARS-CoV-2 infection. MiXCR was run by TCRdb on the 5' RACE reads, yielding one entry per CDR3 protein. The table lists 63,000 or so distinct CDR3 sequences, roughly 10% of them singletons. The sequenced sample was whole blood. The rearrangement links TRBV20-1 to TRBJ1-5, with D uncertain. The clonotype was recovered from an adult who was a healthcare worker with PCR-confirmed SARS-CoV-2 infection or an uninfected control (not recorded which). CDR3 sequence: CSAPDPNRWQPQHF. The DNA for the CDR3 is TGCAGTGCCCCAGACCCTAACCGGTGGCAGCCCCAGCATTTT.